These T cell receptor beta chains were read from a single sample in a study of naive and memory T cell subsets. In TCRdb, the UMI-ligation and nested PCR reads were re-called with MiXCR into one record per CDR3 protein. The profile shows 120,000 or so distinct CDR3 sequences, just over 35% of them singletons. The sample was central memory CD4+ T cells from blood. The receptors stem from a human donor in good health. Each CDR3 is given with its conserved first and last residue. D genes are given only for firm matches. Only some rows state a clone size, as once, few, many or a class for expanded clones.

NA	TRBJ1-5	NA	TRBV5-3	CARRLQGPKRQPQHF	TGTGCCAGAAGACTTCAGGGGCCTAAGAGGCAGCCCCAGCATTTT
TRBD1	TRBJ2-2	few	TRBV3-1	CASSARGTGGRTGELFF	TGTGCCAGCAGCGCCAGAGGGACAGGGGGCAGAACCGGGGAGCTGTTTTTT
TRBD2	TRBJ2-7	few	TRBV20-1	CSATTSGTYEQYF	TGCAGTGCTACGACCAGCGGGACCTACGAGCAGTACTTC
TRBD2	TRBJ2-2	few	TRBV5-1	CASSPYVSGATGELFF	TGCGCCAGCAGCCCGTATGTTAGCGGGGCCACCGGGGAGCTGTTTTTT
NA	TRBJ2-3	few	TRBV18	CASSLQVRTTTDTQYF	TGTGCCAGCTCACTCCAGGTACGGACCACCACGGATACGCAGTATTTT
NA	TRBJ2-3	NA	TRBV20-1	CSAPKERNTDTQYF	TGCAGTGCTCCTAAGGAGCGAAACACAGATACGCAGTATTTT
NA	TRBJ2-1	NA	TRBV24-1	CATSEGLGQFF	TGTGCCACCAGTGAGGGGTTGGGGCAGTTCTTC
NA	TRBJ1-5	NA	TRBV28	CASSFFDSNQPQHF	TGTGCCAGCAGTTTCTTTGATAGCAATCAGCCCCAGCATTTT
NA	TRBJ1-5	NA	TRBV7-2	CASSPLGVLGHQPQHF	TGTGCCAGCAGCCCGCTTGGGGTGCTGGGTCATCAGCCCCAGCATTTT
TRBD2	TRBJ2-5	NA	TRBV11-2	CASSLYGRALGTQYF	TGTGCCAGCAGCTTATACGGGAGGGCCTTGGGGACCCAGTACTTC
NA	TRBJ1-2	once	TRBV28	CASSLRMAGYTF	TGTGCCAGCAGTTTGAGGATGGCTGGCTACACCTTC
TRBD2	TRBJ2-3	NA	TRBV15	CATSRDPLEPLLREGLGTDTQYF	TGTGCCACCAGCAGAGATCCCCTTGAACCTTTATTGCGGGAGGGCCTTGGCACAGATACGCAGTATTTT
TRBD1	TRBJ2-7	NA	TRBV15	CATSSDRGSYEQYF	TGTGCCACCAGCAGCGACAGGGGGTCCTACGAGCAGTACTTC
NA	TRBJ2-3	NA	TRBV6-5	CASTQGTPSDTQYF	TGTGCCAGCACCCAAGGGACCCCGTCAGATACGCAGTATTTT
NA	TRBJ2-7	NA	TRBV28	CASSKGGPLSYEQYF	TGTGCCAGTTCAAAAGGGGGGCCCCTCTCCTACGAGCAGTACTTC
NA	TRBJ1-1	NA	TRBV7-9	CASSPLRQVNTEAFF	TGTGCCAGCAGCCCACTACGACAGGTTAACACTGAAGCTTTCTTT
TRBD2	TRBJ2-1	many	TRBV11-2	CASSIRWTSGNNEQFF	TGTGCCAGCAGCATTCGTTGGACTAGCGGTAACAATGAGCAGTTCTTC
TRBD1	TRBJ2-7	few	TRBV5-1	CASTRTGGNYEQYF	TGCGCCAGCACCCGGACAGGGGGTAACTACGAGCAGTACTTC
TRBD1	TRBJ2-5	NA	TRBV29-1	CSATGTAKQETQYF	TGCAGCGCAACCGGGACAGCTAAACAAGAGACCCAGTACTTC
NA	TRBJ1-1	NA	TRBV28	CASGDLPMNTEAFF	TGTGCCAGCGGGGATCTACCTATGAACACTGAAGCTTTCTTT
NA	TRBJ2-3	NA	TRBV6-2/TRBV6-3	CASSYRTSGFTDTQYF	TGTGCCAGCAGTTACCGGACATCAGGCTTCACAGATACGCAGTATTTT
NA	TRBJ2-1	NA	TRBV4-1	CASSQDRGRSSYNEQFF	TGCGCCAGCAGCCAAGATAGGGGACGCAGCTCCTACAATGAGCAGTTCTTC
NA	TRBJ2-5	many	TRBV15	CATSRDRGYQETQYF	TGTGCCACCAGCAGAGATAGGGGGTACCAAGAGACCCAGTACTTC
TRBD2	TRBJ2-1	few	TRBV20-1	CSAKRDLRAGEQFF	TGCAGTGCTAAGCGGGACCTAAGAGCTGGTGAGCAGTTCTTC
NA	TRBJ1-6	few	TRBV10-3	CAISTRTQKGSPLHF	TGTGCCATCAGTACCAGGACGCAAAAGGGTTCACCCCTCCACTTT
NA	TRBJ2-3	NA	TRBV28	CASEGSTDTQYF	TGTGCCAGCGAGGGTTCCACAGATACGCAGTATTTT
TRBD1	TRBJ2-3	NA	TRBV20-1	CSARGQVDTQYF	TGCAGTGCGAGGGGGCAAGTAGATACGCAGTATTTT
NA	TRBJ2-3	NA	TRBV29-1	CSGMPQGLTDTQYF	TGCAGCGGAATGCCGCAGGGACTCACAGATACGCAGTATTTT
NA	TRBJ2-4	NA	TRBV4-1	CASSQGVAKNIQYF	TGCGCCAGCAGCCAGGGGGTAGCCAAAAACATTCAGTACTTC
TRBD2	TRBJ2-7	few	TRBV10-3	CAISYGTSGSDEQYF	TGTGCCATCAGTTACGGGACTAGCGGGAGCGATGAGCAGTACTTC
TRBD1	TRBJ1-2	NA	TRBV20-1	CSVMRQGARGYTF	TGCAGTGTCATGAGACAGGGGGCGCGTGGCTACACCTTC
TRBD1	TRBJ2-5	few	TRBV10-2	CAMSRDRGRETQYF	TGCGCCATGTCCCGGGACAGGGGGCGAGAGACCCAGTACTTC
NA	TRBJ1-2	NA	TRBV10-3	CAISDQVANYGYTF	TGTGCCATCAGTGATCAGGTGGCTAACTATGGCTACACCTTC
NA	TRBJ2-3	few	TRBV13	CASSLGLARSDTQYF	TGTGCCAGCAGCTTAGGTCTAGCGCGTTCAGATACGCAGTATTTT
NA	TRBJ2-3	NA	TRBV4-3	CASSQGGANIDTQYF	TGCGCCAGCAGCCAAGGGGGGGCGAATATAGATACGCAGTATTTT
TRBD1	TRBJ1-1	NA	TRBV20-1	CSARKDRGEAFF	TGCAGTGCTAGAAAAGACAGGGGTGAAGCTTTCTTT
TRBD1	TRBJ2-3	NA	TRBV7-9	CASSLKTTGVQDTQYF	TGTGCCAGCAGCTTAAAAACGACAGGGGTACAGGATACGCAGTATTTT
NA	TRBJ2-7	NA	TRBV7-2	CASSPTDGVYEQYF	TGTGCCAGCAGCCCGACGGACGGTGTCTACGAGCAGTACTTC
NA	TRBJ2-1	NA	TRBV20-1	CSANAGLKSHNEQFF	TGCAGTGCTAACGCAGGCCTAAAAAGCCACAATGAGCAGTTCTTC
TRBD2	TRBJ2-2	NA	TRBV3-1	CASTQGLAAGELFF	TGTGCCAGCACCCAGGGACTAGCGGCCGGGGAGCTGTTTTTT
NA	TRBJ1-1	NA	TRBV29-1	CSGVGSYTEAFF	TGCAGCGGGGTCGGGTCGTACACTGAAGCTTTCTTT
TRBD2	TRBJ2-7	many	TRBV28	CASIRGGSSYEQYF	TGTGCCAGCATTCGGGGGGGTTCTTCCTACGAGCAGTACTTC
TRBD2	TRBJ2-1	many	TRBV4-3	CASSQDPPPLAGYNEQFF	TGCGCCAGCAGCCAAGATCCACCACCCCTAGCGGGGTACAATGAGCAGTTCTTC
NA	TRBJ1-5	NA	TRBV29-1	CSVADRKGNQPQHF	TGCAGCGTCGCCGACAGGAAGGGCAATCAGCCCCAGCATTTT
TRBD2	TRBJ2-1	few	TRBV30	CAWAGWASGRAYNEQFF	TGTGCCTGGGCCGGTTGGGCTAGCGGGAGGGCCTACAATGAGCAGTTCTTC
NA	TRBJ2-1	many	TRBV12-3/TRBV12-4	CASSPLYNEQFF	TGTGCCAGCAGTCCTCTCTATAATGAGCAGTTCTTC
TRBD1	TRBJ2-6	NA	TRBV5-1	CASRQGANGANVLTF	TGCGCCAGCAGACAGGGGGCTAATGGGGCCAACGTCCTGACTTTC
NA	TRBJ2-5	NA	TRBV6-6	CASRTQETQYF	TGTGCCAGCAGAACCCAAGAGACCCAGTACTTC
NA	TRBJ1-5	many	TRBV20-1	CSARLSTSRNQPQHF	TGCAGTGCTAGATTATCGACGTCGAGAAATCAGCCCCAGCATTTT
NA	TRBJ1-4	NA	TRBV15	CATSRDRTAGEKLFF	TGTGCCACCAGCAGAGATCGTACGGCCGGTGAAAAACTGTTTTTT
TRBD2	TRBJ2-1	NA	TRBV29-1	CSTMGGSGEPYNEQFF	TGCAGCACCATGGGTGGTAGCGGGGAACCCTACAATGAGCAGTTCTTC
TRBD2	TRBJ2-1	NA	TRBV20-1	CSAPGLAGYNEQFF	TGCAGTGCTCCGGGACTAGCGGGATACAATGAGCAGTTCTTC